These 4 T cell receptor beta chains originate from one sample sequenced in a study of blood T cell repertoires in COVID-19. Clones were sequenced by immunoSEQ multiplex PCR, and TCRdb holds only the in-frame ones, with some missing. The data show fewer than 700,000 clones, 85% to 90% seen once. Source material: peripheral blood. Every receptor here comes from a woman aged 45 to 65 with COVID-19, enrolled during active disease.

The rearrangement links TRBV7-3 to TRBJ1-3; TRBD1 matches at 12 bases. This CDR3 has 16 residues. V lost 5 bases to trimming and J lost 4 bases; unmatched junction nucleotides: 6. Germline values: CDR1 SGHTA, CDR2 FQGTGA. The CDR3 here is CASSSGGQGAGNTIYF. The DNA for the CDR3 is TGTGCCAGCAGCAGCGGGGGACAGGGGGCCGGAAACACCATATATTTT.

This chain uses TRBV2 with TRBJ1-1; TRBD1 might be the D (5 bases). The CDR3 is 14 residues long. V was shortened by 6 bases and J by 3 bases, with 14 bases between the two germline ends. Germline CDR1 SNHLY, CDR2 FYNNEI. CDR3 protein: CASRTGGRDTEAFF. CDR3 coding DNA: TGTGCCAGCAGGACGGGGGGGAGGGACACTGAAGCTTTCTTT.

J is TRBJ2-3 and V is TRBV30; 7 nucleotides agree with TRBD1. The CDR3 length is 13 residues. Looked up from germline, CDR1 is GTSNPN and CDR2 is SVGIG (reference sequence). With 0 bases clipped from V and 5 bases from J, the junction kept 2 bases outside the gene matches. CDR3 coding DNA: TGTGCCTGGAGTGTCCAGGGGGTAGATACGCAGTATTTT. Encoded protein: CAWSVQGVDTQYF. Full variable domain (missing parts from reference TRBV30 and TRBJ2-3): SQTIHQWPATLVQPVGSPLSLECTVEGTSNPNLYWYRQAAGRGLQLLFYSVGIGQISSEVPQNLSASRPQDRQFILSSKKLLLSDSGFYLCAWSVQGVDTQYFGPGTRLTVL.

The sample holds a few counts of this clone. The chain links TRBV20-1 to TRBJ1-6; tentatively, D is TRBD1 (6 bases). Trimming removed 3 bases at V and 7 bases at J, with 10 bases between. Per germline, CDR1 DFQATT and CDR2 SNEGSKA (reference sequence). CDR3 length: 13 amino acids. CDR3 in amino acids: CSASYRENSPLHF. CDR3 in DNA: TGCAGTGCTAGTTACAGGGAGAATTCACCCCTCCACTTT.